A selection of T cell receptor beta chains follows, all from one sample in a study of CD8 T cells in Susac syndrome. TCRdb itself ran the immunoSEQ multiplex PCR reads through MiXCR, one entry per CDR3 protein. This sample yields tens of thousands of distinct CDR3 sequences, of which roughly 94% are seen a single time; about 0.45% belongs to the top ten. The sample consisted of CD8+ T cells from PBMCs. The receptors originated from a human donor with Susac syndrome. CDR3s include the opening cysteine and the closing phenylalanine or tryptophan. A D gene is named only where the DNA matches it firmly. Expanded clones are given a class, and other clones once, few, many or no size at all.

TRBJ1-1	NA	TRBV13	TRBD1	TGTGCCAGCAGCTTAGGGGACAGGATACCTGAAGGGGCTTTCTTT	CASSLGDRIPEGAFF
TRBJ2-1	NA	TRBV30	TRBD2	TGTGCCTGGAGTGGGCTTAGCGGGAGACCCTACAATGAGCAGTTCTTC	CAWSGLSGRPYNEQFF
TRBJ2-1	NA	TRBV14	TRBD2	TGTGCCAGCAGTCCGGGACTAGCCCCCCCGAATGAGCAGTTCTTC	CASSPGLAPPNEQFF
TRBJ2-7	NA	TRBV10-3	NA	TGTGCCACCCTTGGGGGCTCCTACGAGCAGTACTTC	CATLGGSYEQYF
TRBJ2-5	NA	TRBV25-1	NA	TGTGCCAGCAGTGAATCGGCAGGGGATCACCAAGAGACCCAGTACTTC	CASSESAGDHQETQYF
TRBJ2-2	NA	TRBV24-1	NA	TGTGCCACCAGTACCCAGGGGGAGCTGTTTTTT	CATSTQGELFF
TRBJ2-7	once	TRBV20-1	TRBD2	TGCAGTGCCCATGCCGGACCGGGACTAGACTACGAGCAGTACTTC	CSAHAGPGLDYEQYF
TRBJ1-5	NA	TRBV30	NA	TGTGCCTGGAGTGCAAGGGTGGGGGCGCGGAGGCCCCAGCATTTT	CAWSARVGARRPQHF
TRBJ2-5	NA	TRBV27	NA	TGTGCCAGCAGTACAGGGTTGCGTAGGGAGACCCAGTACTTC	CASSTGLRRETQYF
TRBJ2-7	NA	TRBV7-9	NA	TGTGCCAGCAGCTCTCGGGACGGGACCTACGAGCAGTACTTC	CASSSRDGTYEQYF
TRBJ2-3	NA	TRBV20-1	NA	TGCAGTGCTAGGGGCGGAGATACGCAGTATTTT	CSARGGDTQYF
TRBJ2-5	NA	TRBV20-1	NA	TGCAGTGCTAACCTGGGAGAGACCCAGTACTTC	CSANLGETQYF
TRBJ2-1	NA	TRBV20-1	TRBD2	TGCAGCCTTCTAGCGGGAGTCAATGAGCAGTTCTTC	CSLLAGVNEQFF
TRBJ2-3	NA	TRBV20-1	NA	TGCAGTGCTAGGGGACCGCTCGGGGGAGATACGCAGTATTTT	CSARGPLGGDTQYF
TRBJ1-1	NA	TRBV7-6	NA	TGTGCCAGCAGCTACGACAATGGGGAGGACACTGAAGCTTTCTTT	CASSYDNGEDTEAFF
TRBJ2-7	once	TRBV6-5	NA	TGTGCCAGCGCCTTCACTCTTTTCCACGAGCAGTACTTC	CASAFTLFHEQYF
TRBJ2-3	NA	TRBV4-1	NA	TGCGCCAGCAGCCAAAGTCGGTCGGCAGATACGCAGTATTTT	CASSQSRSADTQYF
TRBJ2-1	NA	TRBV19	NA	TGTGCCAGTAGTCGCGGACTCACCTACAATGAGCAGTTCTTC	CASSRGLTYNEQFF
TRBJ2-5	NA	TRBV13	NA	TGTGCCAGCAGCTTATCCGCCGGGGTCGGAGAGACCCAGTACTTC	CASSLSAGVGETQYF
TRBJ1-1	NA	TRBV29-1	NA	TGCAGCGTCGGACAGTCGACCTCGAACACTGAAGCTTTCTTT	CSVGQSTSNTEAFF
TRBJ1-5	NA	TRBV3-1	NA	TGTGCCAGCAGCCCATCAGGAGCGGGTCAGCCCCAGCATTTT	CASSPSGAGQPQHF
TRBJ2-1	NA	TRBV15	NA	TGTGCCACCAGCAGAGATCGAGAGGGGATCAATGAGCAGTTCTTC	CATSRDREGINEQFF
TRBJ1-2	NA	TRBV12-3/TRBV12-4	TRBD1	TGTGCCAGCAGTTTCAGTCAGGGGGCAACACCTAAAGGCTACACCTTC	CASSFSQGATPKGYTF
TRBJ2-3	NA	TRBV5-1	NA	TGCGCCAGCAGCTTGGTGTGGGACGGCGGCACAGATACGCAGTATTTT	CASSLVWDGGTDTQYF
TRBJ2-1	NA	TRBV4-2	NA	TGTGCCAGCAGCCAAGATTTATCAGGGGCCTACAATGAGCAGTTCTTC	CASSQDLSGAYNEQFF
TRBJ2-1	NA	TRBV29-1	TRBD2	TGCAGCGTTGAACGGGGGACTAGCGGGAGATTGTACAATGAGCAGTTCTTC	CSVERGTSGRLYNEQFF
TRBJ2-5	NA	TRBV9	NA	TGTGCCAGCAGCGTAGGGGTGGGCAGGGAAGCTCAAGAGACCCAGTACTTC	CASSVGVGREAQETQYF
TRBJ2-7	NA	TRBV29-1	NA	TGCAGCGTTGACTTTGGTATCGAGCAGTACTTC	CSVDFGIEQYF
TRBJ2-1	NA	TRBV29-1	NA	TGCAGCGTTGAGGCTGGGTGGACCGAATTGCGGCGTGAGCAGTTCTTC	CSVEAGWTELRREQFF
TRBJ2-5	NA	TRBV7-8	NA	TGTGCCAGCAGCCTAAAGCTTGGGGAGCAAGAGACCCAGTACTTC	CASSLKLGEQETQYF
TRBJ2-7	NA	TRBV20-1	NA	TGCAGTGCCACCGGGACCCTATCCTACGAGCAGTACTTC	CSATGTLSYEQYF
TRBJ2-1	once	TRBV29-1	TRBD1	TGCAGCGTCCCGGGACAGATCTACAATGAGCAGTTCTTC	CSVPGQIYNEQFF
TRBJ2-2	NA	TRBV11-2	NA	TGTGCCAGCAGCTTCCCCCTCGGGAACACCGGGGAGCTGTTTTTT	CASSFPLGNTGELFF
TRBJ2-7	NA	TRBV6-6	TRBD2	TGTGCCAGCAGGGACCCCGGGACTAGCGGGTACGAGCAGTACTTC	CASRDPGTSGYEQYF
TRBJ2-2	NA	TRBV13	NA	TGTGCCAGCAGCACGCAACTAGTCAACACCGGGGAGCTGTTTTTT	CASSTQLVNTGELFF
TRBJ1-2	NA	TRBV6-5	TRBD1	TGTGCCAGCAGTTACCCGGGGACAGACGGCTACACCTTC	CASSYPGTDGYTF
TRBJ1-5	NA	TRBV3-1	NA	TGTGCCAGCAGCCACGCAGGTCAGCCCCAGCATTTT	CASSHAGQPQHF
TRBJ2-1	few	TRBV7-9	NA	TGTGCCAGCAGCTTAGTTGGCTCCTACAATGAGCAGTTCTTC	CASSLVGSYNEQFF
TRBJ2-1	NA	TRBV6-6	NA	TGTGCCAGCAGTTCCCTACAGCGGGTCAACTACAATGAGCAGTTCTTC	CASSSLQRVNYNEQFF
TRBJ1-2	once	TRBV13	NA	TGTGCCAGCAGCTTAGCCCTTGAGTTTTCTAACTATGGCTACACCTTC	CASSLALEFSNYGYTF
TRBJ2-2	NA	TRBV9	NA	TGTGCCAGCAGCGGGCCCGGGACCACCGGGGAGCTGTTTTTT	CASSGPGTTGELFF
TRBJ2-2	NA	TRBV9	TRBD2	TGTGCCAGCAGCCATCCGGGGGGGGGACTCAACACCGGGGAGCTGTTTTTT	CASSHPGGGLNTGELFF
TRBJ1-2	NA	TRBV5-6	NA	TGTGCCAGCAGCTTTGGGGCAGGGGACTATGGCTACACCTTC	CASSFGAGDYGYTF
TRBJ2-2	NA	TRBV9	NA	TGTGCCAGCAGCGTAGCCGGGGAGCTGTTTTTT	CASSVAGELFF